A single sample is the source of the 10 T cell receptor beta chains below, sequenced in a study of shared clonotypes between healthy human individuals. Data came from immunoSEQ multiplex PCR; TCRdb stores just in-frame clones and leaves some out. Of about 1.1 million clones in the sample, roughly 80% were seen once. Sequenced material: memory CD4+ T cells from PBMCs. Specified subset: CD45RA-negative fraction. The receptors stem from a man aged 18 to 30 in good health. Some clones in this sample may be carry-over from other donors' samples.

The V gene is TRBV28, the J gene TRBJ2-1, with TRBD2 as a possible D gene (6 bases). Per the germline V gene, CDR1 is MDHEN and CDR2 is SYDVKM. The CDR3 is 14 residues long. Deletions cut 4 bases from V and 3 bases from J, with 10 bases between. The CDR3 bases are TGTGCCAGCAGTTCTGGACTACACTACAATGAGCAGTTCTTC. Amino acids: CASSSGLHYNEQFF. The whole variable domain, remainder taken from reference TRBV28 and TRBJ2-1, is DVKVTQSSRYLVKRTGEKVFLECVQDMDHENMFWYRQDPGLGLRLIYFSYDVKMKEKGDIPEGYSVSREKKERFSLILESASTNQTSMYLCASSSGLHYNEQFFGPGTRLTVL.

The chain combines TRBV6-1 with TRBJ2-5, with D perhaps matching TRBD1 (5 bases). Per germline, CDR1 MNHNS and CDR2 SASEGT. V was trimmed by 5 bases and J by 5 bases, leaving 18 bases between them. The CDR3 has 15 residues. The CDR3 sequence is CASSLRRQTRETQYF. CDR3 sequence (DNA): TGTGCCAGCAGTCTAAGACGACAGACCCGGGAGACCCAGTACTTC.

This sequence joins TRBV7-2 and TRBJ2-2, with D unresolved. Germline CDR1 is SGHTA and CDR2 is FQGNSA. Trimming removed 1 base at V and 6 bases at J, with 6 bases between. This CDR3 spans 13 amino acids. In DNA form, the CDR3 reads TGTGCCAGCAGCTTAGTGATGGCCGGGGAGCTGTTTTTT. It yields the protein CASSLVMAGELFF.

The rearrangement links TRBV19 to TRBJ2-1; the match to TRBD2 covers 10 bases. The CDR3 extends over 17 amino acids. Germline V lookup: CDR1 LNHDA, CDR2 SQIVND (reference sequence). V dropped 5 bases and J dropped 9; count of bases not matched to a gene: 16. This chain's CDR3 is CASSAPLPSGSLSEQFF. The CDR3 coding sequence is TGTGCCAGTAGTGCCCCGTTGCCTAGCGGGAGCCTCAGTGAGCAGTTCTTC. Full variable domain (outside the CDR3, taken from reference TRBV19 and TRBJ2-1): DGGITQSPKYLFRKEGQNVTLSCEQNLNHDAMYWYRQDPGQGLRLIYYSQIVNDFQKGDIAEGYSVSREKKESFPLTVTSAQKNPTAFYLCASSAPLPSGSLSEQFFGPGTRLTVL.

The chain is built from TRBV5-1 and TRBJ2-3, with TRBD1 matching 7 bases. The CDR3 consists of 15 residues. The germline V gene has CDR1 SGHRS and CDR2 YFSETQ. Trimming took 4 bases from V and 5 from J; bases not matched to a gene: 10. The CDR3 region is CASSPIEGAGDTQYF. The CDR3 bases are TGCGCCAGCAGCCCGATAGAGGGGGCGGGAGATACGCAGTATTTT.

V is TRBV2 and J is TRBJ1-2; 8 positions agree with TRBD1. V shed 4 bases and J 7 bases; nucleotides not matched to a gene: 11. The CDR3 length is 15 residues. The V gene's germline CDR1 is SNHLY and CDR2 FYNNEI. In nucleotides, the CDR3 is TGTGCCAGCAGTGTCCGCGGGACAGGATTCCCTGGCTACACCTTC. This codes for CASSVRGTGFPGYTF.

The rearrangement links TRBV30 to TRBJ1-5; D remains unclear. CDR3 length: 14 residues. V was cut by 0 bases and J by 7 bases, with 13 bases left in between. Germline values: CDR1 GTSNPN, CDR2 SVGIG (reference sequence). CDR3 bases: TGTGCCTGGAGTGTTATTCTCACGGGGCAGCCCCAGCATTTT. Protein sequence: CAWSVILTGQPQHF.

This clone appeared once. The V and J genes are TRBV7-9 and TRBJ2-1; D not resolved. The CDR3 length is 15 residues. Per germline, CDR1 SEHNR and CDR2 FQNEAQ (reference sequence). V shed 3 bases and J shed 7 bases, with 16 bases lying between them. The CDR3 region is CASSFDTLGINEQFF. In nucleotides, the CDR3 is TGTGCCAGCAGCTTTGACACGTTGGGGATAAATGAGCAGTTCTTC.

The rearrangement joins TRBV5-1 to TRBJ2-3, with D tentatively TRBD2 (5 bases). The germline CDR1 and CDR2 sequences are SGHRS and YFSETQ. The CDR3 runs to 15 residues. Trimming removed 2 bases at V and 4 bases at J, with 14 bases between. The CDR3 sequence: CASSLGGQSADTQYF. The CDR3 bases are TGCGCCAGCAGCTTAGGCGGGCAGTCCGCAGATACGCAGTATTTT. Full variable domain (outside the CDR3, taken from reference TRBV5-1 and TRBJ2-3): KAGVTQTPRYLIKTRGQQVTLSCSPISGHRSVSWYQQTPGQGLQFLFEYFSETQRNKGNFPGRFSGRQFSNSRSEMNVSTLELGDSALYLCASSLGGQSADTQYFGPGTRLTVL.

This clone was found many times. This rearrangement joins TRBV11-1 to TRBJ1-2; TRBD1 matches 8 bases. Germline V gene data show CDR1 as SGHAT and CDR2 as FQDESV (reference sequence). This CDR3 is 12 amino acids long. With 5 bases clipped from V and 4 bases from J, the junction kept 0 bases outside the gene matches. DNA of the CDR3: TGTGCCAGCAGCCAGGGGGCCTATGGCTACACCTTC. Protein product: CASSQGAYGYTF.